The 22 T cell receptor beta chains presented below share a single source sample, sequenced in a study of control samples from healthy donors and cancer patients. The table came from immunoSEQ multiplex PCR; TCRdb's copy has only in-frame clones and leaves some out. Here the sample spans 60,000 to 75,000 clones, about 92% being singletons. The sample comprised PBMCs. All receptors derive from a man aged 55 to 70 with colorectal cancer.

Of note for this clone: One junction end does not reproduce the germline sequence, and a read error may be involved. V is TRBV12-3 or TRBV12-4 and J is TRBJ1-4, with D possibly being TRBD1 (5 bases). The CDR3 consists of 13 residues. The CDR3 coding sequence is TGTGCCAGCAGATTAGGGGTCGCTGAAAAACTGTTTTTT. This codes for CASRLGVAEKLFF.

The chain employs TRBV10-3 and TRBJ1-2, with unresolved D. Trimming stripped 8 bases from V and 4 bases from J, with 8 bases between. CDR1 and CDR2 from the germline V gene are ENHRY and SYGVKD. This CDR3 region has 11 residues. The CDR3 here is CAISAGYGYTF. The DNA for the CDR3 is TGTGCCATCTCGGCAGGCTATGGCTACACCTTC.

This clone has only one observation. The V gene is TRBV9, the J gene TRBJ2-3; unclear D gene. The germline V and J ends were trimmed by 0 bases and 2 bases, with 13 bases remaining between them. This CDR3 region has 16 residues. Germline V gene lookup returns CDR1 SGDLS and CDR2 YYNGEE. This chain's CDR3 is CASSVGVYGNTDTQYF. CDR3 nucleotides: TGTGCCAGCAGCGTAGGAGTCTACGGAAACACAGATACGCAGTATTTT.

The J gene is TRBJ2-5, the V gene TRBV7-2; perhaps TRBD2 as D (6 bases). The CDR3 spans 16 residues. Trimming removed 1 base from V and 0 bases from J, with 12 bases in between. Per germline, CDR1 SGHTA and CDR2 FQGNSA. The CDR3 DNA reads TGTGCCAGCAGCTTAGGTTCGGGGACTTACCAAGAGACCCAGTACTTC. Protein product: CASSLGSGTYQETQYF.

The V call is TRBV5-1, the J call TRBJ2-2; no definite D call. This CDR3 has 15 residues. Trimming stripped 6 bases from V and 0 bases from J, with 12 bases between. The germline CDR1 and CDR2 sequences are SGHRS and YFSETQ. CDR3 sequence (DNA): TGCGCCAGCATTTATGGGCCGCCGAACACCGGGGAGCTGTTTTTT. Protein product: CASIYGPPNTGELFF.

V is TRBV7-6 and J is TRBJ1-5, with a tentative D call TRBD1 (6 bases). Germline V gene lookup returns CDR1 SGHVS and CDR2 FNYEAQ. Trimming removed 1 base from V and 4 bases from J, with 11 bases in between. The CDR3 runs 15 residues. The CDR3, as DNA: TGTGCCAGCAGCTTAGTACAGGGCGTGAATCAGCCCCAGCATTTT. Amino acid sequence: CASSLVQGVNQPQHF. The whole variable domain, filled in from reference TRBV7-6 and TRBJ1-5, reads GAGVSQSPRYKVTKRGQDVALRCDPISGHVSLYWYRQALGQGPEFLTYFNYEAQQDKSGLPNDRFSAERPEGSISTLTIQRTEQRDSAMYRCASSLVQGVNQPQHFGDGTRLSIL.

This clone was seen more than once but under ten times. This chain uses TRBV30 with TRBJ1-5, with a weak D call TRBD1 (5 bases). CDR1 is GTSNPN, CDR2 SVGIG, per germline (reference sequence). CDR3 length: 13 residues. Deletions cut 2 bases from V and 6 bases from J, with 11 bases between. The DNA for the CDR3 is TGTGCCTGGAGTACGAATAGGGGTCAGCCCCAGCATTTT. Its translation: CAWSTNRGQPQHF. Full variable domain (outside the CDR3, taken from reference TRBV30 and TRBJ1-5): SQTIHQWPATLVQPVGSPLSLECTVEGTSNPNLYWYRQAAGRGLQLLFYSVGIGQISSEVPQNLSASRPQDRQFILSSKKLLLSDSGFYLCAWSTNRGQPQHFGDGTRLSIL.

V usage is TRBV6-5 and J usage is TRBJ2-7; a weak D match, TRBD2 (6 bases). The germline V and J ends were trimmed by 2 bases and 1 base, with 12 bases remaining between them. Germline V CDR1 and CDR2: MNHEY, SVGAGI. This CDR3 region has 15 residues. The chain's CDR3 is CASSYKAGISYEQYF. DNA for the CDR3: TGTGCCAGCAGTTACAAGGCGGGGATTTCCTACGAGCAGTACTTC.

The rearrangement joins TRBV6-5 to TRBJ1-2; D is unresolved. CDR1 is MNHEY, CDR2 SVGAGI, per germline. The length of the CDR3 is 12 residues. V was shortened by 4 bases and J by 7 bases, with 10 bases between the two germline ends. The CDR3 region has the DNA TGTGCCAGCAGTTCCCTGCGTGGTGGCTACACCTTC. Encoded protein: CASSSLRGGYTF.

The chain couples TRBV5-6 to TRBJ1-5; D is possibly TRBD1 (5 bases). V was clipped by 4 bases and J by 3 bases, with 14 bases between them. Germline CDR1 reads SGHDT; CDR2 reads YYEEEE. This CDR3 spans 15 amino acids. CDR3 protein: CASSTLGRINQPQHF. CDR3 sequence (DNA): TGTGCCAGCAGCACATTGGGACGGATCAATCAGCCCCAGCATTTT.

This chain joins TRBV5-1 and TRBJ2-7, with D perhaps TRBD2 (6 bases). V dropped 4 bases and J dropped 4 bases, with 12 bases sitting between them. Germline assignment: CDR1 SGHRS and CDR2 YFSETQ. This CDR3 contains 13 residues. CDR3 nucleotide sequence: TGCGCCAGCAGCCCGGACGCGGGGTACGAGCAGTACTTC. It yields the protein CASSPDAGYEQYF.

Only one count was recorded for this clone. V usage is TRBV2 and J usage is TRBJ1-3; unclear D gene. There are 16 residues in the CDR3. The germline V gene has CDR1 SNHLY and CDR2 FYNNEI. Trimming took off 3 bases at V and 0 bases at J, with 12 bases between the two ends. The CDR3 nucleotides read TGTGCCAGCAGTGAGCTGCCCCTAATCTCTGGAAACACCATATATTTT. This gives the protein CASSELPLISGNTIYF. Full variable domain (remainder filled in from reference TRBV2 and TRBJ1-3): EPEVTQTPSHQVTQMGQEVILRCVPISNHLYFYWYRQILGQKVEFLVSFYNNEISEKSEIFDDQFSVERPDGSNFTLKIRSTKLEDSAMYFCASSELPLISGNTIYFGEGSWLTVV.

The chain joins TRBV10-3 to TRBJ1-1; D gene unclear. CDR3 length equals 14 residues. V lost 0 bases to trimming and J lost 3 bases, with 8 bases between them. The germline V gene has CDR1 ENHRY and CDR2 SYGVKD. The CDR3 DNA reads TGTGCCATCAGTGAGTCCCAGGAACACACTGAAGCTTTCTTT. It specifies CAISESQEHTEAFF.

This chain joins TRBV2 and TRBJ1-2, with D perhaps TRBD1 (6 bases). Trimming removed 2 bases at V and 5 bases at J, with 18 bases between. This CDR3 comprises 16 residues. Germline values: CDR1 SNHLY, CDR2 FYNNEI. CDR3 sequence: CASSERATGAGYGYTF. CDR3 coding DNA: TGTGCCAGCAGTGAACGGGCGACGGGGGCGGGATATGGCTACACCTTC. Filled out from reference TRBV2 and TRBJ1-2, the complete variable domain reads EPEVTQTPSHQVTQMGQEVILRCVPISNHLYFYWYRQILGQKVEFLVSFYNNEISEKSEIFDDQFSVERPDGSNFTLKIRSTKLEDSAMYFCASSERATGAGYGYTFGSGTRLTVV.

The gene calls are TRBV4-1 and TRBJ1-5, with D unresolved. The germline V gene encodes CDR1 MGHRA and CDR2 YSYEKL. The CDR3 consists of 13 residues. The V gene lost 0 bases and the J gene lost 4 bases, with 4 bases spanning the gap. This CDR3 is CASSQEVNQPQHF. The CDR3, as DNA: TGCGCCAGCAGCCAAGAAGTAAATCAGCCCCAGCATTTT.

V usage is TRBV19 and J usage is TRBJ1-2; D is unresolved. This CDR3 has 17 residues. Germline V gene sequence: CDR1 LNHDA, CDR2 SQIVND (reference sequence). V was trimmed by 1 base and J by 1 base, leaving 16 bases between them. The CDR3 DNA reads as TGTGCCAGTAGTATAGCCCCGAGCCAGGCTATTAACTATGGCTACACCTTC. It translates to CASSIAPSQAINYGYTF.

The chain employs TRBV24-1 and TRBJ2-3, with a tentative D call TRBD1 (6 bases). Germline V gene sequence: CDR1 KGHDR, CDR2 SFDVKD. The CDR3 covers 15 residues. Trimming removed 4 bases from V and 0 bases from J, with 10 bases in between. CDR3 nucleotides: TGTGCCACCAGTGAGGGGACAATAAGCACAGATACGCAGTATTTT. Amino acids: CATSEGTISTDTQYF.

This chain joins TRBV4-2 and TRBJ2-5; D not certain. Trimming took 1 base from V and 4 from J, leaving 13 bases between them. Germline CDR1 and CDR2: LGHNA and YNFKEQ. CDR3 length: 15 amino acids. The CDR3 protein is CASSQGQGLLETQYF. The CDR3 region has the DNA TGTGCCAGCAGCCAAGGCCAAGGGCTGTTAGAGACCCAGTACTTC.

V and J are TRBV7-3 and TRBJ2-1; 11 nucleotides line up with TRBD1. Germline lookup yields CDR1 SGHTA and CDR2 FQGTGA. This CDR3 has 15 amino acids. V was pared by 2 bases and J by 10 bases, with 7 bases of the junction left unmatched. The CDR3 protein is CASSLSRTGGEEQFF. The DNA of the CDR3 is TGTGCCAGCAGCTTATCCCGGACAGGGGGCGAGGAGCAGTTCTTC. The full variable domain, completed using reference TRBV7-3 and TRBJ2-1, is GAGVSQTPSNKVTEKGKYVELRCDPISGHTALYWYRQSLGQGPEFLIYFQGTGAADDSGLPNDRFFAVRPEGSVSTLKIQRTERGDSAVYLCASSLSRTGGEEQFFGPGTRLTVL.

Only one count was recorded for this clone. The chain carries TRBV9 and TRBJ2-2; tentatively, D is TRBD1 or TRBD2 (5 bases each). The CDR3 covers 16 residues. Per germline, CDR1 SGDLS and CDR2 YYNGEE. Trimming removed 2 bases from V and 1 base from J, with 12 bases in between. This chain's CDR3 is CASSVGDPQNTGELFF. The CDR3 bases are TGTGCCAGCAGCGTGGGGGACCCCCAGAACACCGGGGAGCTGTTTTTT.

DNA of the CDR3: TGTGCCAGCAGCCCGACAGGGCACGAGCAGTACTTC. As protein: CASSPTGHEQYF. The chain recombines TRBV11-2 with TRBJ2-7; the match to TRBD1 covers 7 bases. CDR1 and CDR2 (germline): SGHAT, FQNNGV. Losses at the gene ends were 5 bases for V and 5 bases for J; bases not matched to a gene: 3. The CDR3 contains 12 residues.

The chain links TRBV27 to TRBJ2-3; perhaps TRBD1 as D (6 bases). The CDR3 runs 14 residues. Germline V gene lookup returns CDR1 MNHEY and CDR2 SMNVEV (reference sequence). The V end lost 3 bases, the J end lost 1 base, and 8 bases lay between the germline ends. The CDR3: CASSFTGRTDTQYF. Written as DNA, the CDR3 is TGTGCCAGCAGTTTTACAGGGCGCACAGATACGCAGTATTTT.